This T cell receptor (beta chain) was sequenced for a study of blood T cell repertoires in COVID-19. Across the study: T cells, B-cell-depleted T cells, or PBMCs provided the cDNA or gDNA that served as material.

Enrolment of Seattle patients took place during active infection, and they were followed longitudinally. Germline V CDR1 and CDR2: SGHVS, FNYEAQ. V gave up 5 bases and J gave up 1 base; unmatched junction bases: 3. The CDR3 is 15 amino acids. This clone was observed once. Original processing methods: Scientists estimated how many nucleated cells there were by amplifying reference gene primers. Method: immunoSEQ multiplex PCR; TCRdb's copy keeps in-frame clones and lacks some. From that table come the V and J calls and clone size; the DNA was used to work out D and trimming. The data contain around 480,000 clones, about 91% of them singletons.

This TCR was sampled from a woman aged 45-59 years with COVID-19, enrolled during active disease. V and J are TRBV7-6 and TRBJ2-2, with 8 bases fitting TRBD1. Sequencing was done on a sample of peripheral blood. The CDR3: CASSPGTGNTGELFF. The CDR3 DNA reads as TGTGCCAGCAGCCCCGGGACAGGGAACACCGGGGAGCTGTTTTTT. Full variable domain (remainder filled in from reference TRBV7-6 and TRBJ2-2): GAGVSQSPRYKVTKRGQDVALRCDPISGHVSLYWYRQALGQGPEFLTYFNYEAQQDKSGLPNDRFSAERPEGSISTLTIQRTEQRDSAMYRCASSPGTGNTGELFFGEGSRLTVL.